Listed here are 24 T cell receptor beta chains from one sample, sequenced in a study of identical twins. MiXCR, run by TCRdb on the 5' RACE reads, gives a single entry per CDR3 protein. The top ten hold about 2% of the sample, which has hundreds of thousands of distinct CDR3 sequences, 5.5% to 7.5% seen once. Sequenced sample: naive T cells sorted from blood. The source of these receptors is a man aged 18 to 30 in good health.

This clonotype came up a few times. CDR3 amino acids: CASSVASKGTGGQFF. The CDR3 coding sequence is TGTGCCAGCAGCGTAGCGTCGAAGGGGACCGGGGGGCAGTTCTTC. This sequence joins TRBV9 and TRBJ2-1; possible D gene TRBD2, 6 bases. Germline values: CDR1 SGDLS, CDR2 YYNGEE. Trimming left V 0 bases short and J 12 bases short, with 19 bases between. The CDR3 covers 15 residues.

This clonotype was recorded many times. The chain joins TRBV29-1 to TRBJ2-2; D is undetermined. V lost 4 bases, J lost 5 bases, and 11 bases lay in between. CDR3 length equals 13 residues. CDR1 SQVTM and CDR2 ANQGSEA come from the germline V gene. CDR3 nucleotide sequence: TGCAGCGTTGTTAACAGACTGACCGGGGAGCTGTTTTTT. Its protein is CSVVNRLTGELFF.

This clonotype came up many times. The J gene is TRBJ2-5, the V gene TRBV29-1, with TRBD1 identical over 8 bases. V shed 7 bases and J 4 bases; nucleotides not matched to a gene: 5. Germline CDR1 SQVTM, CDR2 ANQGSEA. The CDR3 extends over 12 amino acids. As DNA, the CDR3 is TGCAGCGGCGGACAGGGTAGAGAGACCCAGTACTTC. It translates to CSGGQGRETQYF.

This clonotype was observed a few times. The chain employs TRBV6-5 and TRBJ2-7; tentative D call: TRBD2 (5 bases). Trimming pared 0 bases from V and 0 bases from J, leaving 9 bases between. From germline, CDR1 is MNHEY and CDR2 SVGAGI. The CDR3 spans 15 residues. The DNA for the CDR3 is TGTGCCAGCAGTTACTCCCACGGGGTCTCCTACGAGCAGTACTTC. Translation: CASSYSHGVSYEQYF.

This clonotype was detected ten times or more. The chain uses TRBV6-2 or TRBV6-3 and TRBJ2-7, with a tentative D call TRBD2 (5 bases). The V gene lost 0 bases and the J gene lost 3 bases, with 9 bases spanning the gap. The germline V gene encodes CDR1 MNHEY and CDR2 SVGEGT. There are 14 residues in the CDR3. CDR3 sequence: CASSYSSGIYEQYF. CDR3 coding DNA: TGTGCCAGCAGTTACTCGTCCGGGATCTACGAGCAGTACTTC.

This clonotype occurred many times. The CDR3 protein is CASSALNTGELFF. The CDR3 nucleotides are TGTGCCAGCAGTGCTCTGAACACCGGGGAGCTGTTTTTT. V is TRBV25-1 and J is TRBJ2-2; no reliable D call. This CDR3 has 13 residues. The germline CDR1 and CDR2 sequences are MGHDK and SYGVNS. Deletions cut 4 bases from V and 1 base from J, with 4 bases between.

Ten or more counts support this clonotype. The J gene is TRBJ2-7, the V gene TRBV3-1; 8 bases map to TRBD2. CDR1 and CDR2 from the germline V gene are LGHDT and YNNKEL (reference sequence). V gave up 3 bases and J gave up 7 bases; unmatched junction bases: 11. CDR3 size: 15 residues. For the CDR3, the DNA is TGTGCCAGCAGCCACCTGCCGGGACTAGAAGGTGAGCAGTACTTC. This sequence encodes CASSHLPGLEGEQYF.

This clonotype was detected ten times or more. The J gene is TRBJ2-7, the V gene TRBV21-1; the table's D call, TRBD2, was not checked against the DNA. TRBV21-1 is a known pseudogene. CDR3 length: 17 amino acids. For the CDR3, the DNA is TGTGCCAGCAGCAAGCAGCTAGCGGGCCCGGGCGCCTACGAGCAGTACTTC. This translates into CASSKQLAGPGAYEQYF.

This clonotype was counted ten times or more. This chain links TRBV4-3 with TRBJ1-5; D is unresolved. Germline assignment: CDR1 LGHNA and CDR2 YSLEER. The CDR3 extends over 15 amino acids. V lost 0 bases and J lost 5, with 11 bases in between. As DNA, the CDR3 is TGCGCCAGCAGCCAAGACATAAGAGAGTATCAGCCCCAGCATTTT. Protein: CASSQDIREYQPQHF.

This clonotype was recorded many times. The chain recombines TRBV6-5 with TRBJ2-5, with a weak D call TRBD1 (6 bases). The CDR3 spans 15 residues. The germline V gene encodes CDR1 MNHEY and CDR2 SVGAGI. Trimming left V 0 bases short and J 9 bases short, with 17 bases between. The CDR3 here is CASSYSMGAPSPQYF. The CDR3 DNA is TGTGCCAGCAGTTACTCGATGGGGGCCCCGTCCCCCCAGTACTTC.

This clonotype was seen more than once but under ten times. The chain employs TRBV2 and TRBJ2-5; 7 positions agree with TRBD1. This CDR3 is 15 amino acids long. The germline CDR1 and CDR2 sequences are SNHLY and FYNNEI. The V gene end was trimmed by 1 base and the J gene end by 6 bases; junction bases not matched to a gene: 8. This chain's CDR3 is CASSEGWQGEQTQYF. CDR3 nucleotides: TGTGCCAGCAGTGAAGGGTGGCAGGGGGAACAGACCCAGTACTTC.

A remark on this clonotype: A clone one base away is much larger, so this may be a read error. The chain links TRBV7-9 to TRBJ2-5, with TRBD2 matching over 8 bases. The CDR3 is 17 residues long. The V gene end was trimmed by 0 bases and the J gene end by 3 bases; junction bases not matched to a gene: 9. From germline, CDR1 is SEHNR and CDR2 FQNEAQ (reference sequence). The CDR3 sequence: CASSLARTSKTKETQYF. The CDR3 DNA sequence: TGTGCCAGCAGCTTAGCCAGGACTAGCAAGACCAAAGAGACCCAGTACTTC.

This clonotype was found many times. The chain employs TRBV20-1 and TRBJ2-3; 9 positions agree with TRBD2. V dropped 6 bases and J dropped 0; count of bases not matched to a gene: 10. This CDR3 region has 16 residues. The germline CDR1 and CDR2 sequences are DFQATT and SNEGSKA (reference sequence). The CDR3 coding sequence is TGCAGTGCCGATGATAGCGGGAGTGCTAGCACAGATACGCAGTATTTT. Residues: CSADDSGSASTDTQYF.

This clonotype was observed many times. The chain recombines TRBV29-1 with TRBJ2-2, with a tentative D call TRBD2 (6 bases). The germline CDR1 and CDR2 sequences are SQVTM and ANQGSEA. Between the trimmed V and J ends, which lost 7 bases and 0 bases, there was a span of 15 bases. CDR3 size: 15 residues. CDR3 protein: CSASQGLTNTGELFF. The CDR3 DNA reads TGCAGCGCTTCTCAGGGACTGACGAACACCGGGGAGCTGTTTTTT.

V is TRBV30 and J is TRBJ1-1; tentatively, D is TRBD1 (6 bases). The CDR3 spans 13 residues. Germline V lookup: CDR1 GTSNPN, CDR2 SVGIG (reference sequence). Deletions cut 2 bases from V and 6 bases from J, with 13 bases between. CDR3 region: CAWSSQGASEAFF. The CDR3 coding sequence is TGTGCCTGGAGTTCACAGGGAGCCTCTGAAGCTTTCTTT.

This clonotype was detected only a few times. The chain joins TRBV7-9 to TRBJ2-1; D call uncertain. The CDR3 consists of 12 residues. CDR1 is SEHNR, CDR2 FQNEAQ, per germline (reference sequence). The CDR3 DNA reads as TGTGCACAGCGAGAAGAAGAGAATGAGCAGTTCTTC. It encodes CAQREEENEQFF.

This clonotype was counted between two and nine times. This chain links TRBV28 with TRBJ1-4; unclear D gene. Trimming removed 7 bases at V and 8 bases at J, with 11 bases between. The V gene's germline CDR1 is MDHEN and CDR2 SYDVKM. The CDR3 runs to 12 residues. Here the CDR3 DNA reads TGTGCCAGCACCATTCCGGGGGAAAAACTGTTTTTT. This sequence encodes CASTIPGEKLFF.

The table lists this clonotype with a count of one. The chain uses TRBV10-3 and TRBJ2-5, with 8 bases that match TRBD2. CDR1 and CDR2 from the germline V gene are ENHRY and SYGVKD. The CDR3 length is 15 residues. J was trimmed by 6 bases and V by 2 bases; bases with no gene match: 8. The CDR3 nucleotides read TGTGCCATCAGTGAGCCGGCGGGAGGATCGAAGACCCAGTACTTC. The encoded protein is CAISEPAGGSKTQYF.

The chain links TRBV7-2 to TRBJ2-7; weak D call: TRBD1 (5 bases). CDR3 length: 13 residues. CDR1 and CDR2 (germline): SGHTA, FQGNSA. V shed 5 bases and J shed 0 bases, with 8 bases lying between them. CDR3 sequence reads: CASSGASSYEQYF. CDR3 DNA sequence: TGTGCCAGCAGCGGGGCGAGCTCCTACGAGCAGTACTTC.

This clonotype was counted many times. This chain connects TRBV7-9 to TRBJ2-1; 8 nucleotides agree with TRBD2. This CDR3 region has 14 residues. The germline V gene encodes CDR1 SEHNR and CDR2 FQNEAQ (reference sequence). J was trimmed by 9 bases and V by 0 bases; bases with no gene match: 4. The CDR3 protein is CASSLAGLAGEQFF. In DNA, the CDR3 is TGTGCCAGCAGCTTAGCCGGGCTAGCGGGTGAGCAGTTCTTC.

This clonotype has a handful of counts. The chain joins TRBV7-9 to TRBJ2-5; 8 bases match TRBD2. The ends lost 8 bases at V and 3 bases at J; junction bases unmatched: 8. The CDR3 consists of 14 residues. The germline V gene has CDR1 SEHNR and CDR2 FQNEAQ (reference sequence). The CDR3 sequence is CASSLGGEKETQYF. The DNA of the CDR3 is TGTGCCAGCTCCCTCGGGGGGGAGAAAGAGACCCAGTACTTC.

This clonotype was observed many times. The chain joins TRBV29-1 to TRBJ2-1, with D perhaps being TRBD1 or TRBD2 (7 bases each). Trimming cost V 6 bases and J 7 bases, with 25 bases left between them. The CDR3 is made up of 16 amino acids. Per the germline V gene, CDR1 is SQVTM and CDR2 is ANQGSEA. The CDR3 spells CSVQGGLQLSTNEQFF. CDR3 sequence (DNA): TGCAGCGTCCAGGGGGGGCTACAGCTATCTACAAATGAGCAGTTCTTC.

The table lists this clonotype with many counts. This sequence joins TRBV12-3 or TRBV12-4 and TRBJ2-1, with D possibly being TRBD1 or TRBD2 (5 bases each). Trimming cost V 8 bases and J 7 bases, with 12 bases left between them. The CDR3 consists of 12 residues. CDR3 protein: CASRDPGNEQFF. The CDR3 nucleotides are TGTGCCAGCCGGGACCCGGGGAATGAGCAGTTCTTC.

This clonotype was counted a few times. The rearrangement links TRBV5-6 to TRBJ2-2; the match to TRBD1 covers 8 bases. The V gene's germline CDR1 is SGHDT and CDR2 YYEEEE. J was trimmed by 5 bases and V by 1 base; bases with no gene match: 7. The CDR3 has 16 amino acids. CDR3 protein: CASSLSGGQWTGELFF. DNA of the CDR3: TGTGCCAGCAGCTTGTCAGGGGGCCAGTGGACCGGGGAGCTGTTTTTT.